The 7 T cell receptor beta chains below were found in one sample sequenced in a study of T cell responses to AZD1222 COVID-19 vaccine. Sequenced by immunoSEQ multiplex PCR; TCRdb stores in-frame clones only, minus some. The top ten clones hold 9.8% of a sample with 120,000 or so clones, about 88% of them seen once. Sequenced here: peripheral blood, sampled on day 0 of AZD1222 vaccination. The receptors shown here come from an adult in good health.

This sequence joins TRBV4-2 and TRBJ2-5, with a possible D match to TRBD2 (6 bases). The germline V gene encodes CDR1 LGHNA and CDR2 YNFKEQ. This CDR3 spans 14 amino acids. The V and J ends lost 3 bases and 5 bases respectively, with 13 bases between them. CDR3 residues: CASSHGLSGETQYF. The CDR3 DNA sequence: TGTGCCAGCAGCCACGGACTATCAGGGGAGACCCAGTACTTC.

In its sample, this clone was seen once. The rearrangement links TRBV6-5 to TRBJ1-1; D is perhaps TRBD1 (5 bases). Germline V lookup: CDR1 MNHEY, CDR2 SVGAGI. This CDR3 spans 16 amino acids. The V end lost 0 bases, the J end lost 1 base, and 12 bases lay between the germline ends. CDR3 region: CASSYSGQASNTEAFF. DNA of the CDR3: TGTGCCAGCAGTTACTCGGGGCAGGCCTCGAACACTGAAGCTTTCTTT.

The rearrangement uses TRBV4-1 and TRBJ2-7; TRBD1 might be the D (7 bases). V lost 4 bases, J lost 5 bases, and 18 bases lay in between. Germline values: CDR1 MGHRA, CDR2 YSYEKL. The CDR3 is 15 amino acids. CDR3: CASSRSPGGRDEQYF. CDR3 DNA sequence: TGCGCCAGCAGCCGCTCGCCAGGGGGGCGCGACGAGCAGTACTTC.

Here the CDR3 reads CASSLLGPGANVLTF. The CDR3 nucleotides read TGTGCCAGCAGCTTATTAGGGCCTGGGGCCAACGTCCTGACTTTC. This chain uses TRBV7-3 with TRBJ2-6; D ambiguous. The CDR3 loop spans 15 amino acids. The germline CDR1 and CDR2 sequences are SGHTA and FQGTGA. The germline V and J ends were trimmed by 2 bases and 2 bases, with 7 bases remaining between them.

This clone has just one count. The V call is TRBV7-2, the J call TRBJ2-5; 8 positions match TRBD1. Trimming at V came to 5 bases and at J to 4 bases, leaving 9 bases not matched to a gene. Germline loops: CDR1 SGHTA, CDR2 FQGNSA. The CDR3 runs to 15 residues. CDR3 residues: CASSPRRDRIETQYF. CDR3 DNA sequence: TGTGCCAGCAGCCCCCGCCGGGACAGGATAGAGACCCAGTACTTC.

This chain joins TRBV9 and TRBJ1-1; no clear D. With 0 bases removed from V and 6 bases from J, the gap between germline ends came to 15 bases. Germline V CDR1 and CDR2: SGDLS, YYNGEE. CDR3 size: 15 residues. CDR3 bases: TGTGCCAGCAGCGTAGTCGGGGTCTTAAGCGCTGAAGCTTTCTTT. Protein sequence: CASSVVGVLSAEAFF. The whole variable domain, remainder taken from reference TRBV9 and TRBJ1-1, is DSGVTQTPKHLITATGQRVTLRCSPRSGDLSVYWYQQSLDQGLQFLIQYYNGEERAKGNILERFSAQQFPDLHSELNLSSLELGDSALYFCASSVVGVLSAEAFFGQGTRLTVV.

The chain has TRBV5-1 and TRBJ2-2; tentative D call: TRBD1 (6 bases). Germline CDR1 reads SGHRS; CDR2 reads YFSETQ. CDR3 size: 13 residues. V was shortened by 6 bases and J by 0 bases, with 6 bases between the two germline ends. CDR3 DNA sequence: TGCGCCAGCAACAGGGCGAACACCGGGGAGCTGTTTTTT. Translation: CASNRANTGELFF. The full variable domain, in which reference TRBV5-1 and TRBJ2-2 provide the parts outside the CDR3, is KAGVTQTPRYLIKTRGQQVTLSCSPISGHRSVSWYQQTPGQGLQFLFEYFSETQRNKGNFPGRFSGRQFSNSRSEMNVSTLELGDSALYLCASNRANTGELFFGEGSRLTVL.